One sample yielded the 22 T cell receptor beta chains listed below, sequenced in a study of T-cell reconstitution after alpha-beta-depleted transplantation in children. A TCRbeta library incorporating unique molecular identifiers was prepared. TCRdb re-analysed the PCR reads in MiXCR, keeping a single row per CDR3 protein. The data hold 100,000 or so distinct CDR3 sequences, with roughly a quarter observed a single time. The sample was PBMCs, taken before TCRalphabeta/CD19-depleted stem cell transplant. All receptors derive from a boy between 2 and 15 years old with acute lymphoblastic leukemia, due to receive a stem cell transplant.

This rearrangement joins TRBV3-1 to TRBJ2-3, with D perhaps assigned TRBD1 or TRBD2 (6 bases each). CDR1 is LGHDT and CDR2 is YNNKEL in the germline V gene (reference sequence). The ends were cut back, 6 bases at V and 1 base at J, with 14 bases in the middle. The CDR3 loop spans 15 amino acids. The CDR3 region is CASRNREERTDTQYF. The CDR3 region has the DNA TGTGCCAGCAGAAACAGGGAGGAGCGCACAGATACGCAGTATTTT.

This clonotype has a handful of counts. The rearrangement uses TRBV10-3 and TRBJ2-3, with D tentatively TRBD1 or TRBD2 (5 bases each). This CDR3 is 13 amino acids long. V was trimmed by 11 bases and J by 3 bases, leaving 15 bases between them. CDR1 ENHRY and CDR2 SYGVKD come from the germline V gene. In nucleotides, the CDR3 is TGTGCCGTTACCGAGGGGCGAACAGATACGCAGTATTTT. This gives the protein CAVTEGRTDTQYF.

This rearrangement joins TRBV12-3 or TRBV12-4 to TRBJ2-1; D remains ambiguous. CDR3 length equals 13 residues. Trimming stripped 4 bases from V and 8 bases from J, with 12 bases between. The CDR3 is CASSSPPSHEQFF. CDR3 coding DNA: TGTGCCAGCAGTTCGCCCCCTAGTCATGAGCAGTTCTTC.

In its sample, this clonotype was seen a few times. This chain joins TRBV27 and TRBJ2-7; D gene unclear. CDR1 and CDR2 (germline): MNHEY, SMNVEV (reference sequence). Trimming pared 3 bases from V and 1 base from J, leaving 7 bases between. The CDR3 has 13 amino acids. The CDR3, as DNA: TGTGCCAGCAGTTTTTCCCCTTCCTACGAGCAGTACTTC. Translating it yields CASSFSPSYEQYF.

The genes are TRBV2 and TRBJ1-2; maybe TRBD1 (6 bases). Trimming pared 8 bases from V and 6 bases from J, leaving 13 bases between. Germline V gives CDR1 SNHLY, CDR2 FYNNEI. The CDR3 length is 12 residues. CDR3 sequence reads: CASGGGGDGYTF. The CDR3 bases are TGTGCCAGCGGGGGGGGCGGGGATGGCTACACCTTC. Full variable domain (outside the CDR3, taken from reference TRBV2 and TRBJ1-2): EPEVTQTPSHQVTQMGQEVILRCVPISNHLYFYWYRQILGQKVEFLVSFYNNEISEKSEIFDDQFSVERPDGSNFTLKIRSTKLEDSAMYFCASGGGGDGYTFGSGTRLTVV.

This clonotype came up a few times. The chain uses TRBV7-8 and TRBJ2-1; a possible D gene is TRBD2 (6 bases). CDR1 and CDR2 from the germline V gene are SGHVS and FQNEAQ. Trimming took 5 bases from V and 8 from J, leaving 19 bases between them. The CDR3 has 15 residues. The CDR3 here is CASSTKVVREDEQFF. CDR3 nucleotide sequence: TGTGCCAGCAGCACTAAGGTTGTGCGGGAAGATGAGCAGTTCTTC.

The sample holds a few counts of this clonotype. The gene calls are TRBV5-6 and TRBJ2-1; 9 nucleotides match TRBD2. CDR1 is SGHDT, CDR2 YYEEEE, per germline. With 1 base clipped from V and 2 bases from J, the junction kept 7 bases outside the gene matches. The CDR3 runs 17 residues. CDR3 residues: CASSLYLAGIPYNEQFF. The CDR3 DNA is TGTGCCAGCAGCTTGTATCTAGCGGGAATCCCCTACAATGAGCAGTTCTTC.

This sequence joins TRBV29-1 and TRBJ2-3; D gene uncertain. Germline values: CDR1 SQVTM, CDR2 ANQGSEA. The V end was cut by 0 bases, the J end by 4 bases, with 11 bases between. The CDR3 is made up of 14 amino acids. The CDR3 protein is CSVEDLGMADTQYF. The CDR3 DNA reads as TGCAGCGTTGAAGATCTGGGGATGGCAGATACGCAGTATTTT.

In this sample, this clonotype turned up a few times. The rearrangement links TRBV28 to TRBJ2-1; TRBD2 matches at 9 bases. This CDR3 region has 16 residues. Germline lookup yields CDR1 MDHEN and CDR2 SYDVKM. V was pared by 2 bases and J by 4 bases, with 6 bases of the junction left unmatched. This CDR3 reads CASSLEGLAGYNEQFF. The DNA of the CDR3 is TGTGCCAGCAGTTTAGAGGGGCTAGCGGGGTACAATGAGCAGTTCTTC.

The V call is TRBV28, the J call TRBJ1-5, with a weak D call TRBD1 (5 bases). Germline V gene sequence: CDR1 MDHEN, CDR2 SYDVKM. The V end lost 3 bases, the J end lost 4 bases, and 16 bases lay between the germline ends. This CDR3 comprises 16 residues. CDR3 in amino acids: CASSFLTPAGNQPQHF. The DNA of the CDR3 is TGTGCCAGCAGTTTCCTTACCCCGGCAGGGAATCAGCCCCAGCATTTT.

V gene TRBV29-1 combines with J gene TRBJ2-2, with D maybe TRBD2 (5 bases). V dropped 7 bases and J dropped 5 bases, with 8 bases sitting between them. This CDR3 is built from 11 residues. Germline loops: CDR1 SQVTM, CDR2 ANQGSEA. The CDR3 DNA is TGCAGCGCTGGAGGTACCGGGGAGCTGTTTTTT. It translates to CSAGGTGELFF.

This clonotype was seen only a few times. The limits of the CDR3 on the DNA are not certain, so only TCRdb's listed CDR3 is given. This chain links TRBV12-3 or TRBV12-4 with TRBJ2-4. Including both end residues, the CDR3 is 15 amino acids long. CDR3 sequence: CASSFLAVAKNIQYF.

The J gene is TRBJ2-7, the V gene TRBV13; a possible D gene is TRBD2 (6 bases). Trimming took 1 base from V and 5 from J, leaving 15 bases between them. This CDR3 contains 15 residues. Germline assignment: CDR1 PRHDT and CDR2 FYEKMQ (reference sequence). The DNA for the CDR3 is TGTGCCAGCAGCTTAGCTGCGGGGCTAGGTAACGAGCAGTACTTC. It is translated as CASSLAAGLGNEQYF.

The chain joins TRBV28 to TRBJ2-7; D ambiguous. The CDR3 runs to 15 residues. Deletions cut 5 bases from V and 2 bases from J, with 16 bases between. Germline V gene lookup returns CDR1 MDHEN and CDR2 SYDVKM. CDR3 bases: TGTGCCAGCAGTCGTGGGTACGGTCTGACCTACGAGCAGTACTTC. It specifies CASSRGYGLTYEQYF.

This clonotype showed up just a few times. This chain joins TRBV7-2 and TRBJ2-1; possibly TRBD2 for D (5 bases). From germline, CDR1 is SGHTA and CDR2 FQGNSA. The CDR3 loop spans 14 amino acids. Trimming left V 5 bases short and J 6 bases short, with 14 bases between. This chain's CDR3 is CASSTRTGINEQFF. The CDR3 DNA reads as TGTGCCAGCAGCACCCGGACGGGAATCAATGAGCAGTTCTTC.

This clonotype was detected ten times or more. V and J are TRBV5-1 and TRBJ2-3; D not certain. The CDR3 extends over 14 amino acids. The germline gives CDR1 SGHRS, CDR2 YFSETQ. The V and J ends lost 0 bases and 6 bases respectively, with 11 bases between them. CDR3 sequence reads: CASSLEGSADTQYF. CDR3 bases: TGCGCCAGCAGCTTGGAAGGTTCAGCGGATACGCAGTATTTT.

This clonotype was found a few times. The chain employs TRBV5-1 and TRBJ2-1; 8 bases agree with TRBD2. After removal of 4 bases from V and 7 bases from J, the junction contained 10 bases not matched to a gene. Per germline, CDR1 SGHRS and CDR2 YFSETQ. This CDR3 has 15 residues. The CDR3 coding sequence is TGCGCCAGCAGCGGAGGCTCTAGCGGGCCAAATGAGCAGTTCTTC. This encodes CASSGGSSGPNEQFF.

This clonotype was counted many times. The J gene is TRBJ2-3, the V gene TRBV6-4; 8 bases map to TRBD1. This CDR3 comprises 15 residues. The germline CDR1 and CDR2 sequences are MRHNA and SNTAGT. V lost 5 bases to trimming and J lost 2 bases; unmatched junction nucleotides: 6. CDR3 amino acids: CASSPGTGPTDTQYF. Written as DNA, the CDR3 is TGTGCCAGCAGTCCCGGGACAGGCCCCACAGATACGCAGTATTTT.

The CDR3 protein is CASSRTQGAYEKLFF. As DNA, the CDR3 is TGTGCCAGCAGTCGAACACAGGGGGCATATGAAAAACTGTTTTTT. The genes are TRBV7-2 and TRBJ1-4; 9 bases line up with TRBD1. Looked up from germline, CDR1 is SGHTA and CDR2 is FQGNSA. This CDR3 is 15 amino acids long. With 6 bases clipped from V and 6 bases from J, the junction kept 8 bases outside the gene matches.

The V call is TRBV5-1, the J call TRBJ2-5, with a tentative D call TRBD1 (6 bases). V lost 3 bases, J lost 4 bases, and 10 bases lay in between. This CDR3 spans 13 amino acids. Per the germline V gene, CDR1 is SGHRS and CDR2 is YFSETQ. The CDR3 DNA sequence: TGCGCCAGCAGCTCGGACAGTTTAGAGACCCAGTACTTC. Translating gives CASSSDSLETQYF.

This sequence joins TRBV7-2 and TRBJ2-5; weak D call: TRBD2 (6 bases). Trimming pared 3 bases from V and 2 bases from J, leaving 7 bases between. Germline V CDR1 and CDR2: SGHTA, FQGNSA. CDR3 length: 13 amino acids. The CDR3 region is CASSLGRQETQYF. The CDR3 nucleotides are TGTGCCAGCAGCTTGGGGAGGCAAGAGACCCAGTACTTC.

This clonotype was detected ten times or more. This chain uses TRBV27 with TRBJ2-2; the D gene is possibly TRBD1 (5 bases). The CDR3 totals 15 residues. Germline CDR1 MNHEY, CDR2 SMNVEV (reference sequence). Trimming left V 3 bases short and J 7 bases short, with 15 bases between. The CDR3 protein is CASSFRQGISGELFF. In DNA form, the CDR3 reads TGTGCCAGCAGTTTTCGGCAGGGAATTAGCGGGGAGCTGTTTTTT.